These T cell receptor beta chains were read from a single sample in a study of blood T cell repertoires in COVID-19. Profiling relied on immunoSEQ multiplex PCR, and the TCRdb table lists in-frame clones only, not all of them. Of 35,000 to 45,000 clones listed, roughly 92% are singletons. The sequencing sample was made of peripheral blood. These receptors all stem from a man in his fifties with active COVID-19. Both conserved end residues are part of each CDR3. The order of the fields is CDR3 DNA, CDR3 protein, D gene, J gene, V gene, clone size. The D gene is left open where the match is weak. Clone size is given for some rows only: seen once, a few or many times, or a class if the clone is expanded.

TGTGCCAGTAGGAAACGGGACAGGAACACTGAAGCTTTCTTT | CASRKRDRNTEAFF | TRBD1 | TRBJ1-1 | TRBV19 | NA
TGTGCCACCAGTGACTCTACAGGGGGCTTAGCTTCACCCCTCCACTTT | CATSDSTGGLASPLHF | TRBD1 | TRBJ1-6 | TRBV24-1 | NA
TGTGCCAGCGGACCGGGGGACCAGCCCCAGCATTTT | CASGPGDQPQHF | NA | TRBJ1-5 | TRBV28 | once
TGCAGCGTTGTCGGGACTGTGTACGAGCAGTACTTC | CSVVGTVYEQYF | NA | TRBJ2-7 | TRBV29-1 | NA
TGTGCCACCAGTGATGGACAGCGTCTGAATCAGCCCCAGCATTTT | CATSDGQRLNQPQHF | NA | TRBJ1-5 | TRBV24-1 | NA
TGTGCCAGCAGGAGGGAGTCTTCCTACGAGCAGTACTTC | CASRRESSYEQYF | NA | TRBJ2-7 | TRBV2 | few
TGTGCCAGCAGCTCGCGACAGGGGGCGCGAGCGACAGATACGCAGTATTTT | CASSSRQGARATDTQYF | TRBD1 | TRBJ2-3 | TRBV9 | NA
TGTGCCAGTAACCCCTCCCGGGACTACTACACCGGGGAGCTGTTTTTT | CASNPSRDYYTGELFF | TRBD2 | TRBJ2-2 | TRBV19 | NA
TGTGCCAGCAGCATCCAGGGACAGTCTCTACGCGCGGATACGCAGTATTTT | CASSIQGQSLRADTQYF | TRBD1 | TRBJ2-3 | TRBV28 | NA
TGTGCCAGCAGCGTAGCCGCGGGGTCCTATGGCTACACCTTC | CASSVAAGSYGYTF | NA | TRBJ1-2 | TRBV9 | few
TGTGCCAGCACCCCGAGCTCCTACAATGAGCAGTTCTTC | CASTPSSYNEQFF | NA | TRBJ2-1 | TRBV28 | once
TGTGCCAGCACCCGGTGGGGGACAGGGTTAGGTGAAAAACTGTTTTTT | CASTRWGTGLGEKLFF | TRBD1 | TRBJ1-4 | TRBV11-2 | NA
TGCGCCAGCAGCTTAGTAAGCGGCCAAGAGACCCAGTACTTC | CASSLVSGQETQYF | NA | TRBJ2-5 | TRBV5-1 | NA
TGTGCCAGCAGCCCACCTGGGACAGGGAACGAGCAGTACTTC | CASSPPGTGNEQYF | TRBD1 | TRBJ2-7 | TRBV11-2 | once
TGTGCCAGCAGCCAAGACCCCGGGACAGGGGTGGATACGCAGTATTTT | CASSQDPGTGVDTQYF | TRBD1 | TRBJ2-3 | TRBV3-1/TRBV3-2 | NA
TGCGCCAGCAGTGGCCATGGAGCGGGAGGTCGGGAAGGCACAGATACGCAGTATTTT | CASSGHGAGGREGTDTQYF | TRBD2 | TRBJ2-3 | TRBV10-2 | NA
TGTGCCAGCAGTCACGGACAGGGGGGTAGCAATGAGCAGTTCTTC | CASSHGQGGSNEQFF | TRBD1 | TRBJ2-1 | TRBV7-3 | NA
TGTGCCAGCAGAGACCCCAGGGTCGGGACTGAAGCTTTCTTT | CASRDPRVGTEAFF | NA | TRBJ1-1 | TRBV28 | NA
TGTGCCAGCTCACTACTGAGACCGGGACTAGCGGTCTACAATGAGCAGTTCTTC | CASSLLRPGLAVYNEQFF | TRBD2 | TRBJ2-1 | TRBV18 | NA
TGCGCCAGCAGCTTGGCCTCTCCCATTTGGAGCTACGAGCAGTACTTC | CASSLASPIWSYEQYF | NA | TRBJ2-7 | TRBV5-1 | once
TGTGCCAGCAGCTCAACCCGAATTGGTAGCGGGAGGTTAGAGACCCAGTACTTC | CASSSTRIGSGRLETQYF | TRBD2 | TRBJ2-5 | TRBV7-9 | NA
TGTGCCAGCTCACCCGTAATGATCGCAGCGGGAGCGAATGAGCAGTTCTTC | CASSPVMIAAGANEQFF | TRBD2 | TRBJ2-1 | TRBV18 | NA
TGTGCCAGCAGTCGCGGGACAGCCAGGGGGAATAGCAATCAGCCCCAGCATTTT | CASSRGTARGNSNQPQHF | TRBD1 | TRBJ1-5 | TRBV6-6 | few
TGCGCCAGCTCCCGGGGGACTAGCGGATATTCCTACGAGCAGTACTTC | CASSRGTSGYSYEQYF | TRBD2 | TRBJ2-7 | TRBV5-1 | NA
TGCGCCAGCAGTCAGACCCTAGCGGGAGGCATCTACGAGCAGTACTTC | CASSQTLAGGIYEQYF | TRBD2 | TRBJ2-7 | TRBV23-1 | NA
TGTGCCAGCAGCCCTTTTGACAAGTCGGTCGAGCAGTACTTC | CASSPFDKSVEQYF | NA | TRBJ2-7 | TRBV3-1/TRBV3-2 | NA
TGTGCCAGCAGCAGGGGTGCTGGCACTGAAGCTTTCTTT | CASSRGAGTEAFF | NA | TRBJ1-1 | TRBV6-5 | NA
TGTGCCAGCAGCTCCGGGACAGTGGTCACTGAAGCTTTCTTT | CASSSGTVVTEAFF | TRBD1 | TRBJ1-1 | TRBV28 | NA
TGTGCCAGCAGCTTACTCTCTAGGAGGGAGACCCAGTACTTC | CASSLLSRRETQYF | NA | TRBJ2-5 | TRBV7-8 | NA
TGTGCCAGCTCACCAGGGTTAGCGGGAGCGGACGAGCAGTACTTC | CASSPGLAGADEQYF | TRBD2 | TRBJ2-7 | TRBV18 | NA
TGTGCCAGCAGTCCCAGGGTCTACGAGCAGTACTTC | CASSPRVYEQYF | NA | TRBJ2-7 | TRBV6-6 | once
TGTGCCAGCAGTCCCTCGGGAAGCGGGAGGTCCAATGAGCAGTTCTTC | CASSPSGSGRSNEQFF | TRBD2 | TRBJ2-1 | TRBV28 | NA
TGTGCCATCCGACCGGGACAGGGTGCCAATGAGCAGTTCTTC | CAIRPGQGANEQFF | TRBD1 | TRBJ2-1 | TRBV10-3 | NA
TGTGCCAGCAGCCAAGACAGGGCGAACACTGAAGCTTTCTTT | CASSQDRANTEAFF | TRBD1 | TRBJ1-1 | TRBV16 | NA
TGTGCCAGAAGCTTGGGGGCGGGAGGGCGTTACGAGCAGTACTTC | CARSLGAGGRYEQYF | TRBD2 | TRBJ2-7 | TRBV5-3 | NA
TGTGCCAGCAGTTTTTTGGGACAGGTCTTGAACACTGAAGCTTTCTTT | CASSFLGQVLNTEAFF | TRBD1 | TRBJ1-1 | TRBV28 | NA
TGTGCCAGCAGCGTAGCTCGGAGCTCTGGGGCCAACGTCCTGACTTTC | CASSVARSSGANVLTF | NA | TRBJ2-6 | TRBV9 | NA
TGCGCCAGCAGCTTGGAAGCTAGGTCCTACAATGAGCAGTTCTTC | CASSLEARSYNEQFF | NA | TRBJ2-1 | TRBV5-1 | NA
TGTGCCAGCAGTACCGACAGCTCTGGAGGCTACACCTTC | CASSTDSSGGYTF | NA | TRBJ1-2 | TRBV6-5 | NA
TGTGCCAGCAGTGACTCGGCCAGGGGGTTAGATACGCAGTATTTT | CASSDSARGLDTQYF | TRBD1 | TRBJ2-3 | TRBV6-4 | few
TGTGCCAGCAGTGCTCGGGGAGGAGGCACTGAAGCTTTCTTT | CASSARGGGTEAFF | NA | TRBJ1-1 | TRBV2 | NA
TGTGCCAGCAGTGAGTTTCAATACACCGGGGAGCTGTTTTTT | CASSEFQYTGELFF | NA | TRBJ2-2 | TRBV6-4 | NA
TGTGCCAGCAGCCAAGTGGGAGGGCCCTTGAATGAGCAGTTCTTC | CASSQVGGPLNEQFF | TRBD2 | TRBJ2-1 | TRBV14 | NA
TGTGCCTCCCGTCTGGCGGGAACCTACAATGAGCAGTTCTTC | CASRLAGTYNEQFF | NA | TRBJ2-1 | TRBV30 | medium-sized
TGTGCCAGTGGCGACCGGGAGAGTTTCTACGAGCAGTACTTC | CASGDRESFYEQYF | NA | TRBJ2-7 | TRBV19 | NA
TGTGCCAGCAGCTTAGTGTGGGGTAGCGGGACGCCAGGGGGCAATGAGCAGTTCTTC | CASSLVWGSGTPGGNEQFF | NA | TRBJ2-1 | TRBV11-2 | once